A single sample gave rise to the 13 T cell receptor beta chains below, sequenced in a study of blood T cell repertoires in COVID-19 (dated by TCRdb to 2020 to 2021). Libraries were built with the immunoSEQ multiplex PCR assay. TCRdb mirrors the immuneACCESS table, restricted to in-frame sequences. Some clones are absent from its copies; in checked studies, under half trace to an unresolved V gene, and the reason for the others is unknown. Counted in this sample were approximately 110,000 clones; 55% to 75% of them appeared once. The biggest ten clones account for about 0.85% of the sample. The material sequenced was peripheral blood. The receptors derive from a human donor with acute or convalescent COVID-19. The donor label of this sample is uncertain.

There are a few counts of this clone. The chain joins TRBV7-2 to TRBJ2-3; possible D gene TRBD2, 6 bases. The CDR3 is 14 amino acids. The V end lost 5 bases, the J end lost 2 bases, and 11 bases lay between the germline ends. Germline V gene lookup returns CDR1 SGHTA and CDR2 FQGNSA. CDR3 loop: CASSLSGFTDTQYF. DNA of the CDR3: TGTGCCAGCAGCCTTAGCGGTTTCACAGATACGCAGTATTTT.

This sequence joins TRBV28 and TRBJ2-1, with 8 positions matching TRBD2. Germline V gives CDR1 MDHEN, CDR2 SYDVKM. V lost 4 bases to trimming and J lost 12 bases; unmatched junction nucleotides: 5. CDR3 length equals 12 residues. The CDR3: CASSYPSGGQFF. CDR3 in DNA: TGTGCCAGCAGTTACCCGAGCGGGGGGCAGTTCTTC.

The chain uses TRBV2 and TRBJ2-3; D remains unclear. This CDR3 comprises 16 residues. The V gene lost 3 bases and the J gene lost 5 bases, with 18 bases spanning the gap. Germline CDR1 and CDR2: SNHLY and FYNNEI. This CDR3 is CASSDVVSLSGDTQYF. In nucleotides, the CDR3 is TGTGCCAGCAGTGATGTAGTATCCCTAAGTGGAGATACGCAGTATTTT.

The rearrangement joins TRBV11-2 to TRBJ1-1; possible D gene TRBD1, 5 bases. V was cut by 4 bases and J by 4 bases, with 19 bases left in between. Germline values: CDR1 SGHAT, CDR2 FQNNGV. This CDR3 is built from 16 residues. The CDR3 nucleotides are TGTGCCAGCAGCTCTTACGGGCAGGGAAGGGGCACTGAAGCTTTCTTT. Protein sequence: CASSSYGQGRGTEAFF.

This clone was seen only once. The rearrangement joins TRBV5-1 to TRBJ2-3; tentatively, D is TRBD2 (6 bases). The CDR3 consists of 15 residues. Trimming stripped 4 bases from V and 2 bases from J, with 14 bases between. The germline CDR1 and CDR2 sequences are SGHRS and YFSETQ. The CDR3 nucleotides read TGCGCCAGCAGCCGCATGGGACTTCTCACAGATACGCAGTATTTT. It encodes CASSRMGLLTDTQYF. The full variable domain, completed using reference TRBV5-1 and TRBJ2-3, is KAGVTQTPRYLIKTRGQQVTLSCSPISGHRSVSWYQQTPGQGLQFLFEYFSETQRNKGNFPGRFSGRQFSNSRSEMNVSTLELGDSALYLCASSRMGLLTDTQYFGPGTRLTVL.

This clone was picked up a small number of times. The gene calls are TRBV14 and TRBJ2-3; 12 nucleotides align to TRBD2. CDR1 is SGHDN, CDR2 FVKESK, per germline. With 0 bases clipped from V and 2 bases from J, the junction kept 6 bases outside the gene matches. The CDR3 loop spans 18 amino acids. The CDR3 spells CASSQEWLAGGPTDTQYF. The CDR3 DNA reads as TGTGCCAGCAGCCAAGAATGGCTAGCGGGGGGGCCCACAGATACGCAGTATTTT.

The V gene is TRBV7-2, the J gene TRBJ1-1; D ambiguous. The V gene lost 2 bases and the J gene lost 0 bases, with 13 bases spanning the gap. CDR3 length equals 16 residues. Germline values: CDR1 SGHTA, CDR2 FQGNSA. CDR3 amino acids: CASSLITALMNTEAFF. The DNA for the CDR3 is TGTGCCAGCAGCTTAATAACAGCCCTCATGAACACTGAAGCTTTCTTT.

V is TRBV6-6 and J is TRBJ1-5; TRBD1 agrees at 8 bases. The junction had 3 bases not matched to a gene; V was cut back by 0 bases and J by 2 bases. This CDR3 is built from 16 residues. Germline V gene lookup returns CDR1 MNHNY and CDR2 SVGAGI (reference sequence). In DNA form, the CDR3 reads TGTGCCAGCAGTTACTCTCCAGGGGGCGGCAATCAGCCCCAGCATTTT. It specifies CASSYSPGGGNQPQHF.

The chain recombines TRBV19 with TRBJ1-2, with TRBD1 identical over 8 bases. V lost 6 bases, J lost 10 bases, and 10 bases stayed unmatched. The CDR3 has 13 residues. Germline V gene data show CDR1 as LNHDA and CDR2 as SQIVND (reference sequence). The CDR3 loop is CASSRDRNFFYTF. DNA for the CDR3: TGTGCCAGTAGCCGGGACAGGAACTTTTTCTACACCTTC.

The chain recombines TRBV7-2 with TRBJ1-1; D is uncertain. Looked up from germline, CDR1 is SGHTA and CDR2 is FQGNSA. Trimming removed 6 bases at V and 4 bases at J, with 15 bases between. The CDR3 extends over 14 amino acids. CDR3 DNA: TGTGCCAGCAGGGGGTGGAGGTCGAGCACTGAAGCTTTCTTT. Amino acids: CASRGWRSSTEAFF.

The genes are TRBV28 and TRBJ1-2, with D unresolved. Trimming removed 3 bases at V and 3 bases at J, with 11 bases between. The CDR3 is 14 residues long. The germline V gene has CDR1 MDHEN and CDR2 SYDVKM. The CDR3 here is CASSFAGWDYGYTF. The CDR3 coding sequence is TGTGCCAGCAGTTTCGCGGGGTGGGACTATGGCTACACCTTC.

Here the CDR3 DNA reads TGTGCCAGCAGACCGGACAGGGCTGTGGATCAGCCCCAGCATTTT. Its translation is CASRPDRAVDQPQHF. The chain couples TRBV2 to TRBJ1-5, with 8 bases aligning to TRBD1. The J segment lost 5 bases and the V segment lost 6 bases, leaving 9 bases of the junction unmatched. This CDR3 contains 15 residues. CDR1 is SNHLY and CDR2 is FYNNEI in the germline V gene.

V and J are TRBV6-1 and TRBJ1-1; the D gene is possibly TRBD1 (5 bases). CDR1 is MNHNS, CDR2 SASEGT, per germline. The V and J ends lost 2 bases and 4 bases respectively, with 5 bases between them. The CDR3 loop spans 12 amino acids. CDR3 sequence reads: CASSEQGTEAFF. The CDR3 nucleotides are TGTGCCAGCAGTGAACAGGGCACTGAAGCTTTCTTT.